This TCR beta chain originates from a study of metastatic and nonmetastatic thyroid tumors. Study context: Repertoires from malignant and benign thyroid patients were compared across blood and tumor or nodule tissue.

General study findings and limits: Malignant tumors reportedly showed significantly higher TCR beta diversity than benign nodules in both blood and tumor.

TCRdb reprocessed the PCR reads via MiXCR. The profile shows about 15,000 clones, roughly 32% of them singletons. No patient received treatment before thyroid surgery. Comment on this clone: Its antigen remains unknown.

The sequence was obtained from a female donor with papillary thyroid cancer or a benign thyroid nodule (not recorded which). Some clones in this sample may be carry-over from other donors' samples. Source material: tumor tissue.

Here the CDR3 DNA reads TGTGCCTGGAGTCCTACAGGAGCCGAGCAGTACTTC. Encoded protein: CAWSPTGAEQYF. The chain combines TRBV30 with TRBJ2-7; the D gene is possibly TRBD1 (5 bases). V was shortened by 2 bases and J by 6 bases, with 11 bases between the two germline ends. Per germline, CDR1 GTSNPN and CDR2 SVGIG (reference sequence). This CDR3 comprises 12 residues. Full variable domain (remainder filled in from reference TRBV30 and TRBJ2-7): SQTIHQWPATLVQPVGSPLSLECTVEGTSNPNLYWYRQAAGRGLQLLFYSVGIGQISSEVPQNLSASRPQDRQFILSSKKLLLSDSGFYLCAWSPTGAEQYFGPGTRLTVT.